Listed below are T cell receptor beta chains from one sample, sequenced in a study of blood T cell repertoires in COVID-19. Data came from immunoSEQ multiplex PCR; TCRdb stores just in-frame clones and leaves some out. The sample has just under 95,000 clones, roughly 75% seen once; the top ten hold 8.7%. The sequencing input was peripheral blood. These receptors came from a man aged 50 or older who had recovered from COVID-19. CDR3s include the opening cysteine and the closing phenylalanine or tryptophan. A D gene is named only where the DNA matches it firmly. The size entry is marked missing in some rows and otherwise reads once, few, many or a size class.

cdr3_nt: TGTGCCAGCAGTACCAGGGGCCACACTGAAGCTTTCTTT
cdr3_aa: CASSTRGHTEAFF
j_call: TRBJ1-1
clone_size: once
v_call: TRBV6-6
d_call: NA

cdr3_nt: TGTGCCAGCAGCTGGGGACAGGGGGCCAATTCACCCCTCCACTTT
cdr3_aa: CASSWGQGANSPLHF
j_call: TRBJ1-6
clone_size: NA
v_call: TRBV9
d_call: TRBD1

cdr3_nt: TGTGCCAGCAGTCCCGACAGGGGGAGGGAGACCCAGTACTTC
cdr3_aa: CASSPDRGRETQYF
j_call: TRBJ2-5
clone_size: NA
v_call: TRBV9
d_call: TRBD1

cdr3_nt: TGTGCCAGCAGTTTTTCCCAAGGGGTTCAGTACTTC
cdr3_aa: CASSFSQGVQYF
j_call: TRBJ2-4
clone_size: NA
v_call: TRBV12-3/TRBV12-4
d_call: NA

cdr3_nt: TGCGCCAGCAGCCAAGGCTACAGCTTCAATGAAAAACTGTTTTTT
cdr3_aa: CASSQGYSFNEKLFF
j_call: TRBJ1-4
clone_size: NA
v_call: TRBV4-3
d_call: NA

cdr3_nt: TGTGCCAGCTCATTATACGGGACTTCCTCTGGAAACACCATATATTTT
cdr3_aa: CASSLYGTSSGNTIYF
j_call: TRBJ1-3
clone_size: once
v_call: TRBV18
d_call: NA

cdr3_nt: TGTGCCAGCAATAGCGGGAGGCCCACCTACGAGCAGTACTTC
cdr3_aa: CASNSGRPTYEQYF
j_call: TRBJ2-7
clone_size: NA
v_call: TRBV5-4
d_call: TRBD2

cdr3_nt: TGCAGCGTTAGGACTAGCGGGAGGTACAATGAGCAGTTCTTC
cdr3_aa: CSVRTSGRYNEQFF
j_call: TRBJ2-1
clone_size: once
v_call: TRBV29-1
d_call: TRBD2

cdr3_nt: TGTGCCAGTACGTCCTACTCTGAAGCTTTCTTT
cdr3_aa: CASTSYSEAFF
j_call: TRBJ1-1
clone_size: NA
v_call: TRBV28
d_call: NA

cdr3_nt: TGTGCCAGCAGCCAGGACAGGGGAATGGAAAAACTGTTTTTT
cdr3_aa: CASSQDRGMEKLFF
j_call: TRBJ1-4
clone_size: NA
v_call: TRBV2
d_call: TRBD1

cdr3_nt: TGTGCCAGCAGTCCCGGGACAATTACCTACGAGCAGTACTTC
cdr3_aa: CASSPGTITYEQYF
j_call: TRBJ2-7
clone_size: NA
v_call: TRBV6-5
d_call: NA

cdr3_nt: TGTGCCAGCAACGTGCAGGGGGCCGGCACTGAAGCTTTCTTT
cdr3_aa: CASNVQGAGTEAFF
j_call: TRBJ1-1
clone_size: NA
v_call: TRBV6-5
d_call: TRBD1

cdr3_nt: TGTGCCTGTAATGGCCCTTCGCCCTCCTACGAGCAGTACTTC
cdr3_aa: CACNGPSPSYEQYF
j_call: TRBJ2-7
clone_size: NA
v_call: TRBV30
d_call: NA

cdr3_nt: TGTGCCAGCAGTTCGACAGGGGGCTATGGCTACACCTTC
cdr3_aa: CASSSTGGYGYTF
j_call: TRBJ1-2
clone_size: NA
v_call: TRBV27
d_call: TRBD1

cdr3_nt: TGTGCCAGCAGCATCGACAGGTCGGCAACTAATGAAAAACTGTTTTTT
cdr3_aa: CASSIDRSATNEKLFF
j_call: TRBJ1-4
clone_size: NA
v_call: TRBV7-9
d_call: NA

cdr3_nt: TGTGCCAGCAGCGGGTTAGCGGGAGTGGGCGGGGAGCTGTTTTTT
cdr3_aa: CASSGLAGVGGELFF
j_call: TRBJ2-2
clone_size: NA
v_call: TRBV11-2
d_call: TRBD2

cdr3_nt: TGTGCCAGCAGCCAGGACGGACTCTATGGCTACACCTTC
cdr3_aa: CASSQDGLYGYTF
j_call: TRBJ1-2
clone_size: NA
v_call: TRBV7-9
d_call: NA

cdr3_nt: TGTGCCAGCAGCGTAACTAGCGACTACGAGCAGTACTTC
cdr3_aa: CASSVTSDYEQYF
j_call: TRBJ2-7
clone_size: NA
v_call: TRBV11-2
d_call: TRBD2

cdr3_nt: TGTGCAAGTCGCTTAGTTGGGACAGGGGGGAACACTGAAGCTTTCTTT
cdr3_aa: CASRLVGTGGNTEAFF
j_call: TRBJ1-1
clone_size: NA
v_call: TRBV12-2
d_call: NA

cdr3_nt: TGTGCCATCGGGGCAGGGATGAGCAATCAGCCCCAGCATTTT
cdr3_aa: CAIGAGMSNQPQHF
j_call: TRBJ1-5
clone_size: few
v_call: TRBV10-3
d_call: NA

cdr3_nt: TGTGCCAGCAGCGCGGTTAATTCACCCCTCCACTTT
cdr3_aa: CASSAVNSPLHF
j_call: TRBJ1-6
clone_size: NA
v_call: TRBV9
d_call: NA

cdr3_nt: TGTGCCAGCAGCTCTCCACCCACAGGGAACAATGAGCAGTTCTTC
cdr3_aa: CASSSPPTGNNEQFF
j_call: TRBJ2-1
clone_size: NA
v_call: TRBV7-9
d_call: NA